This T cell receptor beta chain was obtained from a study of T cells in Graves' hyperthyroidism and ophthalmopathy. The source material, RNA transcripts, was used to amplify TCR beta CDR3 regions. In the first-round RT-PCR of the TCR CDR3, the HTBI primer set was used. TCRdb re-derived calls from the multiplex PCR reads in MiXCR, one entry per CDR3 protein. The data hold approximately 300,000 distinct CDR3 sequences, with 17% observed a single time. Germline values: CDR1 KGHSH, CDR2 LQKENI. The germline V and J ends were trimmed by 8 bases and 5 bases, with 6 bases remaining between them. This CDR3 is built from 10 residues.

Sample: blood. This sequence joins TRBV18 and TRBJ1-1; D gene unclear. The receptor comes from a woman aged 55-70 years with Graves' ophthalmopathy. CDR3 nucleotide sequence: TGTGCCAGCCGCGGGACTGAAGCTTTCTTT. It yields the protein CASRGTEAFF.